This TCR beta chain derives from a study of cytomegalovirus exposure and HLA in healthy donors (dated by TCRdb to 2016 to 2017). Broadly, across the study: According to a later analysis, one platform produced both the 120 validation repertoires and the 550 to 800 repertoires of the first cohort. The study aimed to test whether cataloging public T cell receptors could reveal signatures of past pathogen exposure. In addition to the first cohort of around 670 subjects, a separate validation cohort of 120 different subjects was used. High-throughput TCR immunosequencing, statistical association of individual TCRs with disease status, and machine learning were combined to predict cytomegalovirus infection status. Study-wide findings and limitations: The authors suggested that the approach could potentially be extended to other disease states and immunological phenotypes. The classifier was reported to diagnose cytomegalovirus status with high specificity and sensitivity in both the original cohort and the validation cohort. A total of about 150 TCR beta chains were listed by the study as associated with cytomegalovirus. Subsequent analysis determined that TCRs grouped into clusters in the first cohort also showed a tendency toward co-occurrence across the 120 validation repertoires, and approximately 93% of cluster scores exceeded 0. A later analysis had no HLA typing for the validation cohort, so co-occurrence there was scored across all 120 repertoires. Most TCR sequences were seen in very few donors, while some public TCRs were found in many individuals. A few of the identified cytomegalovirus-associated TCR beta chains were confirmed in vitro to be specific for cytomegalovirus antigens.

Library preparation was by the immunoSEQ multiplex PCR assay. As for the original processing: A statistical classification framework was built to diagnose cytomegalovirus status from the catalog of TCR beta chain sequences. The immuneACCESS repertoire file appears here via TCRdb, limited to in-frame rearrangements. These files lack a portion of the clones; in checked studies, under half of the deficit traces to unresolved V genes, and the cause of the others is not known. V and J calls and clone size follow that table, whereas D and trimming were derived from the DNA. Here the sample has 90,000 to 130,000 clones; approximately 86% occur a single time. Together, the top ten hold 3% of the sample. The donors were included in the validation cohort of approximately 130 subjects, a group kept apart from the roughly 610-subject first cohort. For this clone: No cognate antigen has been identified for it. The record has no base qualities; no much larger clone is one base away.

Reading the germline V gene gives CDR1 MNHNS and CDR2 SASEGT. The CDR3 runs 13 residues from the cysteine to the phenylalanine. Only the CDR3 part of the read is kept: 39 bases, read in frame from the first base. A distance of 10 bases separates the germline ends of V and J, which lose 5 bases and 5 bases respectively. The sequencing input was PBMCs. The chain is encoded by TRBV6-1 joined to TRBJ1-5, and possibly TRBD1, on 6 matching bases. The clonotype comes from a woman between 18 and 29 years old in good health and CMV-seronegative. The bases are TGTGCCAGCAGTTGGGACATATATCAGCCCCAGCATTTT. The resulting protein is CASSWDIYQPQHF.